Below, one T cell receptor (beta chain) is given with its context. Its antigen is not known. Assay used: immunoSEQ multiplex PCR; TCRdb lists only in-frame clones, some missing. Of 550,000 to 800,000 clones listed, less than 95% were seen once; the top ten hold less than 40%. This specimen belongs to a study of shared clonotypes between healthy human individuals. At the level of the study: Each donor's CD8 memory used one plate, CD8 naive two, each CD4 subset three.

Notes on the study in general: What rarefaction showed was incomplete sorted-subset sequencing despite large depth.

CDR1 and CDR2 (germline): ENHRY, SYGVKD. V shed 3 bases and J 1 base; nucleotides not matched to a gene: 8. The CDR3 sequence is 17 residues long. The source is a man aged 18-30 years in good health. Some clones in this sample may be carry-over from other donors' samples. Sequenced material: memory CD8+ T cells from PBMCs. Subset meaning: CD45RO+ cells pooled with CCR7-negative TemRA cells. The gene calls are TRBV10-3 and TRBJ1-1, with 10 bases that match TRBD1. This CDR3 is CAISDPRDRGKNTEAFF. CDR3 nucleotide sequence: TGTGCCATCAGTGACCCTCGGGACAGGGGCAAGAACACTGAAGCTTTCTTT.